These 13 T cell receptor beta chains were sequenced from one sample in a study of blood T cell repertoires in COVID-19. Repertoires were generated with immunoSEQ multiplex PCR, while TCRdb's copy carries only in-frame clones and drops some. In the table there are more than 95,000 clones, approximately 80% of which are singletons. The sequencing sample was made of peripheral blood. These receptors came from an elderly woman with acute or convalescent COVID-19.

J is TRBJ1-2 and V is TRBV5-1; 8 nucleotides agree with TRBD1. The germline V gene encodes CDR1 SGHRS and CDR2 YFSETQ. The CDR3 length is 13 residues. V dropped 0 bases and J dropped 10; count of bases not matched to a gene: 5. CDR3 sequence (DNA): TGCGCCAGCAGCTTGGACAGGGGGAACTTCTACACCTTC. It translates to CASSLDRGNFYTF.

The chain links TRBV19 to TRBJ2-5, with D perhaps matching TRBD2 (5 bases). This CDR3 spans 12 amino acids. Germline CDR1 is LNHDA and CDR2 is SQIVND (reference sequence). The V end lost 5 bases, the J end lost 7 bases, and 11 bases lay between the germline ends. This chain's CDR3 is CASSRLIGTQYF. CDR3 nucleotides: TGTGCCAGTAGTCGACTAATCGGGACCCAGTACTTC.

The CDR3 loop is CASSSRGGANYGYTF. Here the CDR3 DNA reads TGTGCCAGCAGTTCCCGGGGGGGAGCTAACTATGGCTACACCTTC. The rearrangement uses TRBV28 and TRBJ1-2; a possible D gene is TRBD1 (5 bases). This CDR3 has 15 amino acids. Trimming removed 4 bases from V and 0 bases from J, with 12 bases in between. Germline V gene lookup returns CDR1 MDHEN and CDR2 SYDVKM.

The chain joins TRBV30 to TRBJ2-2; 7 bases are a match to TRBD1. J gave up 1 base and V 4 bases, and 6 bases lay outside the gene matches. Germline V gene lookup returns CDR1 GTSNPN and CDR2 SVGIG (reference sequence). This CDR3 is built from 15 residues. In DNA form, the CDR3 reads TGTGCCTGGACGTTCGGGACAGAGAACACCGGGGAGCTGTTTTTT. Its translation: CAWTFGTENTGELFF.

The genes are TRBV27 and TRBJ2-7; perhaps TRBD2 as D (6 bases). V was shortened by 8 bases and J by 0 bases, with 11 bases between the two germline ends. The germline V gene has CDR1 MNHEY and CDR2 SMNVEV (reference sequence). This CDR3 is built from 13 residues. For the CDR3, the DNA is TGTGCCAGCTCACCGACTAGCTCCTACGAGCAGTACTTC. This codes for CASSPTSSYEQYF.

The chain links TRBV6-6 to TRBJ1-6; a possible D gene is TRBD1 (5 bases). Trimming shortened V by 4 bases and J by 5 bases, and 9 bases separated the two germline ends. This CDR3 has 14 amino acids. In germline, CDR1 is MNHNY, CDR2 SVGAGI (reference sequence). CDR3 DNA sequence: TGTGCCAGCAGTTCGACAGCTGATAATTCACCCCTCCACTTT. Translation gives CASSSTADNSPLHF.

This clone was seen a single time. The chain carries TRBV6-5 and TRBJ1-2, with TRBD1 matching 7 bases. J was trimmed by 7 bases and V by 6 bases; bases with no gene match: 14. The CDR3 loop spans 15 amino acids. Germline V CDR1 and CDR2: MNHEY, SVGAGI. The CDR3 protein is CASRTLRQGLTGYTF. The CDR3 DNA follows: TGTGCCAGCAGGACCCTCCGACAGGGACTCACTGGCTACACCTTC.

The chain couples TRBV5-6 to TRBJ2-7, with 12 nucleotides matching TRBD1. Germline CDR1 is SGHDT and CDR2 is YYEEEE. There are 14 residues in the CDR3. V dropped 3 bases and J dropped 6; count of bases not matched to a gene: 4. The CDR3 region has the DNA TGTGCCAGCAGCTGGGGGACAGGGGGCACCGAGCAGTACGTC. Translation gives CASSWGTGGTEQYV.

The V call is TRBV5-1, the J call TRBJ1-4, with D maybe TRBD1 (6 bases). Germline V lookup: CDR1 SGHRS, CDR2 YFSETQ. CDR3 length: 14 residues. Between the trimmed V and J ends, which lost 3 bases and 0 bases, there was a span of 6 bases. CDR3 sequence reads: CASSSGATNEKLFF. The CDR3 nucleotides read TGCGCCAGCAGCTCAGGGGCAACTAATGAAAAACTGTTTTTT.

This clone was found once. V gene TRBV29-1 combines with J gene TRBJ1-1; 7 nucleotides align to TRBD1. With 7 bases clipped from V and 0 bases from J, the junction kept 5 bases outside the gene matches. Germline V gene data show CDR1 as SQVTM and CDR2 as ANQGSEA. This CDR3 spans 13 amino acids. In nucleotides, the CDR3 is TGCAGCGCAAACAGGGGAATGAACACTGAAGCTTTCTTT. This gives the protein CSANRGMNTEAFF.

The rearrangement joins TRBV5-5 to TRBJ1-3, with 9 bases that match TRBD1. J lost 4 bases, V lost 2 bases, and 1 base had no gene match. In germline, CDR1 is SGHKS, CDR2 YYEKEE (reference sequence). The CDR3 runs 14 residues. CDR3 nucleotides: TGTGCCAGCAGCTTTACAGGGGGCGGAAACACCATATATTTT. Translated: CASSFTGGGNTIYF.

The rearrangement joins TRBV24-1 to TRBJ2-2; 11 bases map to TRBD2. Trimming removed 1 base from V and 0 bases from J; junction bases left unmatched: 3. Germline V gene lookup returns CDR1 KGHDR and CDR2 SFDVKD. The CDR3 spans 18 residues. CDR3 amino acids: CATSDLRTSGPNTGELFF. DNA of the CDR3: TGTGCCACCAGTGATTTACGGACTAGCGGGCCGAACACCGGGGAGCTGTTTTTT.

The chain employs TRBV18 and TRBJ2-1; D is possibly TRBD1 (5 bases). Trimming stripped 4 bases from V and 5 bases from J, with 18 bases between. CDR1 KGHSH and CDR2 LQKENI come from the germline V gene. This CDR3 is built from 16 residues. CDR3 amino acids: CASSLKASGFNNEQFF. The CDR3 DNA reads TGTGCCAGCTCACTGAAGGCGTCAGGGTTTAACAATGAGCAGTTCTTC.